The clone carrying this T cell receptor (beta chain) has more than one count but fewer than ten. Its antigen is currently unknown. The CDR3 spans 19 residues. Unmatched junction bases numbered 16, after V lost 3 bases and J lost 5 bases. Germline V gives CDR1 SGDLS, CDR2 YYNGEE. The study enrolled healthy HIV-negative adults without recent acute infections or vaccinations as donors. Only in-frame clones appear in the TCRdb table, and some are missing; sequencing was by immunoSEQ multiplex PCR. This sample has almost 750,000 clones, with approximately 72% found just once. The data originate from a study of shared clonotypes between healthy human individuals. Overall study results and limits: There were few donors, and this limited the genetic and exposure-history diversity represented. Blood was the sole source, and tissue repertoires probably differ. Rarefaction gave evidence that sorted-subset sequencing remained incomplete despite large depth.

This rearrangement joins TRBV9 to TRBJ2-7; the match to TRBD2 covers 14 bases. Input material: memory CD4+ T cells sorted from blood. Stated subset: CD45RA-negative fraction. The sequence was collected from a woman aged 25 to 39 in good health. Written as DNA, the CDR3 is TGTGCCAGCAGCGAACGGGGACTAGCGGGAGTGGGCTACCGCGACGAGCAGTACTTC. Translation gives CASSERGLAGVGYRDEQYF.